The source of this TCR beta chain is a study of blood T cell repertoires in COVID-19. About the research overall: COVID-19 samples collected from the United States, Italy and Spain covered acute and convalescent phases. PBMCs, B-cell-depleted T cells, or T cells were the source of the cDNA or gDNA that made up the material.

Original data processing: For nucleated cells, counts were estimated from reference gene primer amplification. The method was immunoSEQ multiplex PCR; TCRdb's version includes in-frame clones alone and lacks a portion of them. From that table come the V and J calls and clone size; the DNA was used to work out D and trimming. The sample lists roughly 25,000 clones, about nine tenths seen once, with approximately 18% in the top ten. This clonotype was sampled from an elderly woman with acute or convalescent COVID-19. The sample was peripheral blood.

CDR3 loop: CASSSREVKNIQYF. The CDR3 DNA sequence: TGCGCCAGCAGCTCCCGGGAGGTCAAAAACATTCAGTACTTC. The chain uses TRBV5-1 and TRBJ2-4; 7 nucleotides match TRBD2. CDR3 length equals 14 residues. V lost 3 bases to trimming and J lost 3 bases; unmatched junction nucleotides: 3. Germline V gives CDR1 SGHRS, CDR2 YFSETQ.